The clone carrying this TCR beta chain has only a few counts. Its antigen remains unknown. The CDR3 covers 13 residues. The J segment lost 3 bases and the V segment lost 7 bases, leaving 3 bases of the junction unmatched. Germline lookup yields CDR1 MNHEY and CDR2 SVGEGT. A single record per CDR3 protein comes from TCRdb applying MiXCR to the reads. Of roughly 990,000 distinct CDR3 sequences listed, 31% are singletons. The sample belongs to a study of T cell repertoires in cytomegalovirus infection. Across the study: HLA-B-restricted CMV epitopes that are well studied, plus recently identified HLA-C-restricted ones, were used by the study.

General study points: Using cumulative public TCR beta family frequency, the authors identified those who carried CMV together with the relevant HLA.

The V gene is TRBV6-2 or TRBV6-3, the J gene TRBJ2-4; TRBD1 agrees at 7 bases. Sequenced material: cultured CD8+ T cells from PBMCs, taken from culture after CMV antigen stimulation. The sequence was obtained from a human donor in good health (CMV status not recorded). Some clones in this sample may be carry-over from other donors' samples. CDR3 bases: TGTGCCAGCAATCGGGACAGCAAAAACATTCAGTACTTC. Translating gives CASNRDSKNIQYF.